The T cell receptor (beta chain) described here comes from a study of cytomegalovirus exposure and HLA in healthy donors. Study overall: An early release of data contained roughly 86 million unique TCRs, which came from HLA-typed donors.

The germline CDR1 and CDR2 sequences are LNHDA and SQIVND (reference sequence). CDR3 size: 15 residues. V lost 10 bases to trimming and J lost 1 base; unmatched junction nucleotides: 12. Study results and limitations: It was confirmed in vitro that a few of the CMV-associated chains were specific for CMV antigens. Some TCR beta chains (164 of them) were listed as cytomegalovirus-associated. For TCR beta chains, V- and J-gene trimming was later linked to a missense DCLRE1C variant.

A multiplex PCR was run with 60 Vbeta primers and 13 Jbeta primers. Profiling relied on immunoSEQ multiplex PCR, and the TCRdb table lists in-frame clones only, not all of them. The listing records approximately 120,000 clones. As to this clone: The antigen remains undetermined.

The TCR originated in a man between 18 and 29 years old in good health and CMV-seronegative. The source material was PBMCs. The rearrangement joins TRBV19 to TRBJ1-2, with 7 nucleotides matching TRBD1. CDR3 nucleotide sequence: TGTGCCACCTATAGCGGACAGGACATTAACTATGGCTACACCTTC. Translated, it gives CATYSGQDINYGYTF.